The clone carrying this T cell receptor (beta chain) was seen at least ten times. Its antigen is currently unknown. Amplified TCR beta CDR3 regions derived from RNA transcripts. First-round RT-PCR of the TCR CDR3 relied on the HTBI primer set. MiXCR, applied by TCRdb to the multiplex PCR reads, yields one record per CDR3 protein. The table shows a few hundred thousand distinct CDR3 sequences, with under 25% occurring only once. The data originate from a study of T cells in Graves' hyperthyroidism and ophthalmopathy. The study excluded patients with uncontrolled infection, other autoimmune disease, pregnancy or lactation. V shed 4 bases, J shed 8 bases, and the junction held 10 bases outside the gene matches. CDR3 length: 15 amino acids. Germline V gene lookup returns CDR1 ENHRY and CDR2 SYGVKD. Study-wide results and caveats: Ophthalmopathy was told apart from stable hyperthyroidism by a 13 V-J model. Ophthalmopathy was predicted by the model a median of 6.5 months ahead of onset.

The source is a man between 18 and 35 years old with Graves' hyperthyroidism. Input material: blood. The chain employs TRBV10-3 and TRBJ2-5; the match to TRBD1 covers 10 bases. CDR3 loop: CAISGTGGPFQTQYF. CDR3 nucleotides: TGTGCCATCAGTGGGACAGGGGGTCCATTCCAAACCCAGTACTTC.